One and the same sample provided the 17 T cell receptor beta chains below, sequenced in a study of CD8 T cells in Susac syndrome. cDNA came from around 0.54 to 1 ug RNA primed by random hexamers. TCRdb re-called the immunoSEQ multiplex PCR reads with MiXCR, one entry per CDR3 protein. The top ten hold approximately 0.12% of the sample, which has hundreds of thousands of distinct CDR3 sequences, 75% to 90% seen once. Sequences were obtained from CD8+ T cells from PBMCs. These receptors were obtained from a human donor with multiple sclerosis.

This chain connects TRBV12-3 or TRBV12-4 to TRBJ1-5; no clear D. This CDR3 spans 12 amino acids. The V and J ends lost 7 bases and 5 bases respectively, with 9 bases between them. DNA for the CDR3: TGTGCCAGCACTGAAGGGTATCAGCCCCAGCATTTT. Protein sequence: CASTEGYQPQHF.

This chain uses TRBV7-9 with TRBJ2-2; D possibly uses TRBD1 or TRBD2 (6 bases each). Trimming pared 8 bases from V and 7 bases from J, leaving 14 bases between. Germline V gene lookup returns CDR1 SEHNR and CDR2 FQNEAQ (reference sequence). The CDR3 has 13 residues. The CDR3 bases are TGTGCCAGCGGGGGGCCAGATGACGGGGAGCTGTTTTTT. It is translated as CASGGPDDGELFF.

The genes are TRBV12-3 or TRBV12-4 and TRBJ1-1; D is uncertain. Deletions cut 3 bases from V and 3 bases from J, with 8 bases between. This CDR3 is built from 13 residues. CDR3 region: CASSFYGDTEAFF. The CDR3 region has the DNA TGTGCCAGCAGTTTTTATGGGGACACTGAAGCTTTCTTT.

This chain links TRBV7-9 with TRBJ2-1; 7 bases match TRBD1. CDR1 and CDR2 (germline): SEHNR, FQNEAQ (reference sequence). V gave up 6 bases and J gave up 5 bases; unmatched junction bases: 10. The CDR3 is 15 residues long. In nucleotides, the CDR3 is TGTGCCAGCAGTTCGACAGGGCTTCAAGACAATGAGCAGTTCTTC. Its translation: CASSSTGLQDNEQFF.

The rearrangement links TRBV6-1 to TRBJ2-1, with 7 bases fitting TRBD2. Losses at the gene ends were 5 bases for V and 4 bases for J; bases not matched to a gene: 11. Germline values: CDR1 MNHNS, CDR2 SASEGT. This CDR3 has 16 amino acids. The CDR3 loop is CASSPALWEGYNEQFF. CDR3 nucleotide sequence: TGTGCCAGCAGTCCCGCCTTGTGGGAGGGGTACAATGAGCAGTTCTTC.

J is TRBJ2-6 and V is TRBV4-1, with no clear D. V lost 0 bases to trimming and J lost 0 bases, with 6 bases between them. Germline CDR1 is MGHRA and CDR2 is YSYEKL. This CDR3 has 16 residues. Here the CDR3 reads CASSQEDLSGANVLTF. The CDR3 bases are TGCGCCAGCAGCCAAGAAGATCTCTCTGGGGCCAACGTCCTGACTTTC.

V gene TRBV21-1 combines with J gene TRBJ2-3; TRBD1, the table's D call, lacks a check against the DNA. TRBV21-1 is a listed pseudogene. The CDR3 extends over 18 amino acids. CDR3 nucleotides: TGTGCCAGCAGCAACAGAATGGGGCGGGACAGGGAGGCAGATACGCAGTATTTT. Translation: CASSNRMGRDREADTQYF.

The chain combines TRBV7-9 with TRBJ1-2, with 9 bases identical to TRBD1. V lost 5 bases to trimming and J lost 2 bases; unmatched junction nucleotides: 9. Germline CDR1 is SEHNR and CDR2 is FQNEAQ (reference sequence). There are 16 residues in the CDR3. CDR3: CASSPIGGTGNYGYTF. CDR3 DNA: TGTGCCAGCAGCCCTATTGGGGGGACAGGGAACTATGGCTACACCTTC.

This chain uses TRBV13 with TRBJ2-2; D may be TRBD1 or TRBD2 (5 bases each). The V gene lost 5 bases and the J gene lost 3 bases, with 22 bases spanning the gap. The CDR3 spans 18 residues. Looked up from germline, CDR1 is PRHDT and CDR2 is FYEKMQ (reference sequence). CDR3 bases: TGTGCCAGCAGCAATTCCGAGGGGATGGATGTTGACACCGGGGAGCTGTTTTTT. Protein sequence: CASSNSEGMDVDTGELFF.

The chain combines TRBV30 with TRBJ1-1, with 8 bases that match TRBD1. There are 16 residues in the CDR3. CDR1 is GTSNPN and CDR2 is SVGIG in the germline V gene (reference sequence). The junction had 9 bases not matched to a gene; V was cut back by 3 bases and J by 0 bases. The DNA of the CDR3 is TGTGCCTGGAGGGGCGGACAGGGCTCTATGAACACTGAAGCTTTCTTT. This codes for CAWRGGQGSMNTEAFF.

This clonotype is a singleton in its sample. The rearrangement joins TRBV6-5 to TRBJ2-2; the D is unclear. The CDR3 spans 15 residues. The ends were cut back, 6 bases at V and 4 bases at J, with 15 bases in the middle. Germline V CDR1 and CDR2: MNHEY, SVGAGI. The CDR3 nucleotides read TGTGCCAGCAGACCCCCCCTCCCCGGCACCGGGGAGCTGTTTTTT. This sequence encodes CASRPPLPGTGELFF.

The chain recombines TRBV5-4 with TRBJ1-2; no reliable D call. Germline CDR1 SGHNT, CDR2 YYREEE (reference sequence). V lost 3 bases and J 4 bases, leaving 16 bases between the germline ends. The CDR3 sequence is 15 residues long. The CDR3, as DNA: TGTGCCAGCAGCTCTCCGGGGTCACGGGGCTATGGCTACACCTTC. Translated: CASSSPGSRGYGYTF. Looking up the rest from reference TRBV5-4 and TRBJ1-2 gives the full variable domain: ETGVTQSPTHLIKTRGQQVTLRCSSQSGHNTVSWYQQALGQGPQFIFQYYREEENGRGNFPPRFSGLQFPNYSSELNVNALELDDSALYLCASSSPGSRGYGYTFGSGTRLTVV.

The CDR3 loop is CASSYDRELQETQYF. The CDR3 DNA sequence: TGTGCCAGCAGTTATGACAGGGAGTTACAAGAGACCCAGTACTTC. This chain uses TRBV6-5 with TRBJ2-5; 7 nucleotides align to TRBD1. The CDR3 contains 15 residues. Germline-derived CDR1 and CDR2 are MNHEY and SVGAGI. Trimming at V came to 3 bases and at J to 2 bases, leaving 6 bases not matched to a gene.

This clonotype was seen a few times. The V and J genes are TRBV6-1 and TRBJ2-3; 9 bases fit TRBD2. The length of the CDR3 is 14 residues. J was trimmed by 7 bases and V by 2 bases; bases with no gene match: 4. Germline CDR1 and CDR2: MNHNS and SASEGT. CDR3 DNA: TGTGCCAGCAGTGAATCGCTAGCGGGGTATACGCAGTATTTT. This sequence encodes CASSESLAGYTQYF.

The chain uses TRBV4-1 and TRBJ1-1; no reliable D call. The CDR3 covers 14 residues. Germline CDR1 and CDR2: MGHRA and YSYEKL. The V gene lost 4 bases and the J gene lost 2 bases, with 11 bases spanning the gap. The CDR3 DNA follows: TGCGCCAGCAGCCTCGATCCTTCTAACACTGAAGCTTTCTTT. Amino acid sequence: CASSLDPSNTEAFF.

The rearrangement uses TRBV6-2 or TRBV6-3 and TRBJ2-3, with 8 bases that match TRBD2. Germline CDR1 MNHEY, CDR2 SVGEGT. With V trimmed by 3 bases and J by 0 bases, 11 bases remained unmatched. The CDR3 extends over 18 amino acids. For the CDR3, the DNA is TGTGCCAGCAGTTATGTGGTAGCGGGGAACCCAAGCACAGATACGCAGTATTTT. Translation: CASSYVVAGNPSTDTQYF.

This clonotype was observed a few times. The J gene is TRBJ2-7, the V gene TRBV4-1, with 9 bases fitting TRBD1. This CDR3 has 14 amino acids. J was trimmed by 4 bases and V by 4 bases; bases with no gene match: 5. CDR1 and CDR2 (germline): MGHRA, YSYEKL. The CDR3 region is CASSLRGQGYEQYF. The CDR3 nucleotides are TGCGCCAGCAGCCTCCGAGGACAGGGGTACGAGCAGTACTTC.